Listed below are T cell receptor beta chains from one sample, sequenced in a study of naive and memory T cell subsets. TCRdb called the UMI-ligation and nested PCR reads again in MiXCR, with one record for every CDR3 protein. Of tens of thousands of distinct CDR3 sequences listed, about 11% were seen once; the top ten hold 0.12% to 0.15%. Sequenced input: naive CD4+ T cells from blood. These receptors were taken from a human donor in good health. The CDR3 runs from the conserved cysteine through the conserved F or W. D genes are given only for firm matches. For some rows the clone size is stated as once, few or many, or as a class when expanded; others skip it.

>-|TRBV3-1|TRBJ2-5|few
CASSQDRFGEETQYF
TGTGCCAGCAGCCAAGATAGGTTCGGCGAAGAGACCCAGTACTTC
>TRBD1|TRBV7-8|TRBJ2-3|many
CASSRIIGTGGTDTQYF
TGTGCCAGCAGTCGCATTATCGGGACAGGGGGCACAGATACGCAGTATTTT
>-|TRBV4-2|TRBJ2-1|many
CASSQDRGTPRIYNEQFF
TGTGCCAGCAGCCAAGACCGGGGGACTCCAAGAATTTACAATGAGCAGTTCTTC
>-|TRBV6-2/TRBV6-3|TRBJ1-1|many
CASSYLVGSPGEAFF
TGTGCCAGCAGTTATCTGGTGGGCAGTCCGGGAGAAGCTTTCTTT
>TRBD2|TRBV6-5|TRBJ2-2|-
CASGAGGRGELFF
TGTGCCAGCGGAGCGGGGGGACGCGGGGAGCTGTTTTTT
>-|TRBV30|TRBJ1-1|-
CAWKSQNREGRAPF
TGTGCCTGGAAGTCCCAGAACAGGGAGGGACGTGCGCCCTTT
>-|TRBV18|TRBJ1-5|-
CASSPGGDQPQHF
TGTGCCAGCTCACCCGGGGGGGATCAGCCCCAGCATTTT
>-|TRBV7-2|TRBJ1-1|few
CASSLGAGYEAFF
TGTGCCAGCAGCTTAGGGGCAGGCTACGAAGCTTTCTTT
>TRBD1|TRBV28|TRBJ2-1|many
CATHLGQGEQFF
TGTGCCACTCACCTCGGACAGGGTGAGCAGTTCTTC
>-|TRBV6-2/TRBV6-3|TRBJ1-6|-
CASSYFRTEDSPLHF
TGTGCCAGCAGTTATTTCCGGACAGAAGATTCACCCCTCCACTTT
>-|TRBV12-3/TRBV12-4|TRBJ2-6|-
CASSATSRSGANVLTF
TGTGCCAGCAGTGCGACAAGCCGCTCTGGGGCCAACGTCCTGACTTTC
>-|TRBV4-1|TRBJ1-2|many
CASSPPRGRHEGYTF
TGCGCCAGCAGCCCGCCACGGGGGCGCCATGAGGGCTACACCTTC
>-|TRBV29-1|TRBJ2-5|few
CSVEALTQYF
TGCAGCGTTGAAGCCCTGACCCAGTACTTC
>-|TRBV28|TRBJ2-5|many
CASSLGGRQETQYF
TGTGCCAGCAGTCTCGGAGGGAGGCAAGAGACCCAGTACTTC
>-|TRBV7-3|TRBJ2-1|many
CASSPNHNNEQFF
TGTGCCAGCAGCCCCAACCACAACAATGAGCAGTTCTTC
>-|TRBV30|TRBJ1-2|-
CAWSVLGLYGYTF
TGTGCCTGGAGTGTACTGGGCCTCTATGGCTACACCTTC
>-|TRBV12-3/TRBV12-4|TRBJ2-3|few
CASSLVGVSDTQYF
TGTGCCAGCAGTTTAGTGGGAGTATCAGATACGCAGTATTTT
>-|TRBV12-3/TRBV12-4|TRBJ1-4|-
CASSLALTGKLFF
TGTGCCAGCAGTTTAGCGCTAACGGGAAAACTGTTTTTT
>TRBD2|TRBV12-3/TRBV12-4|TRBJ2-1|many
CASSRTSYNEQFF
TGTGCCAGCAGCCGGACTAGCTACAATGAGCAGTTCTTC
>TRBD2|TRBV4-3|TRBJ2-3|many
CASSPRKTSGSADTQYF
TGCGCCAGCAGCCCCCGAAAGACTAGCGGGAGCGCAGATACGCAGTATTTT